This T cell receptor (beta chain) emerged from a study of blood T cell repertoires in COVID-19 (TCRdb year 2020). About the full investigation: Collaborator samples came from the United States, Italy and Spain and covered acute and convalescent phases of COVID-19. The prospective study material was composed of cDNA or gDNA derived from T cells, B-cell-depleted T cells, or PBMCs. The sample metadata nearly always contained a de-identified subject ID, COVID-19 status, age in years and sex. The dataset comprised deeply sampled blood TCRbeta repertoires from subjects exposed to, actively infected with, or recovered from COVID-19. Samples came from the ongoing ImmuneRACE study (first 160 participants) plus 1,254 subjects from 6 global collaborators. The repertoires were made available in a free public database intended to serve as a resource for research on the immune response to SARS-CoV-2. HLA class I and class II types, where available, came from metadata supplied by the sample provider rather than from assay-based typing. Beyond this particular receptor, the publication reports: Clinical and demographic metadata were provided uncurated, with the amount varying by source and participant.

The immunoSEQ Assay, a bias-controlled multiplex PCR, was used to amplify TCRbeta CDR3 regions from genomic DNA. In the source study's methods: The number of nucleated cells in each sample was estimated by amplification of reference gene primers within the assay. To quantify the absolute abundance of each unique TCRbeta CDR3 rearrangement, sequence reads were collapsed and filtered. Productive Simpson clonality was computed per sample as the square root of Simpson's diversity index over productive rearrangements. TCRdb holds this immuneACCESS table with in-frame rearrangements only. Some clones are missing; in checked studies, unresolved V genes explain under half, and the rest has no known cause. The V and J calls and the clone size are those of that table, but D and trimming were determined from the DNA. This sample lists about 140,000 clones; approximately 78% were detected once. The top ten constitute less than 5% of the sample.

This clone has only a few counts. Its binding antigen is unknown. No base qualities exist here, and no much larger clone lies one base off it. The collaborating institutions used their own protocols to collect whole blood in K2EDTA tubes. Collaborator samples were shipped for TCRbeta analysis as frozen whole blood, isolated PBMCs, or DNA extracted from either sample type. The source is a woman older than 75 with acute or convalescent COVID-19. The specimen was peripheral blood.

The CDR3 protein: CASSRDWTSEETQYF. The nucleotide sequence is given as TGTGCCAGCAGCCGAGATTGGACTAGTGAAGAGACCCAGTACTTC. The rearranged segments are TRBV7-8 and TRBJ2-5; 7 central nucleotides agree with TRBD2. The CDR3, cysteine through phenylalanine, is 15 amino acids long. Just CDR3 DNA is preserved here, 45 bases in frame from base 1. Trimming takes 5 bases off V and 3 bases off J; junction bases not matched to a gene: 9. The germline V gene provides CDR1 SGHVS and CDR2 FQNEAQ.